This T cell receptor beta chain was profiled in a study of memory CD8 T cells in hepatitis C reinfection. Assay used: immunoSEQ multiplex PCR; TCRdb lists only in-frame clones, some missing. The sample carries about 45,000 clones, around 87% recorded once. Documented time point: peak reinfection, 3 to 8 weeks after reinfection detection. Sorted cells were sequenced directly ex vivo without any in vitro expansion. The sequenced material came from naive CD8+ T cells sorted from blood. This clonotype was obtained from a man between 18 and 35 years old with hepatitis C virus infection.

The CDR3 region has the DNA TGTGCCAGCAGCCAAACCGACAGGGGCCTTAGCGAAAAACTGTTTTTT. Translation gives CASSQTDRGLSEKLFF. This chain connects TRBV11-2 to TRBJ1-4; 8 bases align to TRBD1. Trimming at V came to 5 bases and at J to 8 bases, leaving 13 bases not matched to a gene. Germline values: CDR1 SGHAT, CDR2 FQNNGV. The CDR3 contains 16 residues. Variable domain in full (rest from reference TRBV11-2 and TRBJ1-4): EAGVAQSPRYKIIEKRQSVAFWCNPISGHATLYWYQQILGQGPKLLIQFQNNGVVDDSQLPKDRFSAERLKGVDSTLKIQPAKLEDSAVYLCASSQTDRGLSEKLFFGSGTQLSVL.